These T cell receptor beta chains were read from a single sample in a study of CD8+ T cells in alopecia areata. Here immunoSEQ multiplex PCR was the method, and the copy in TCRdb shows in-frame clones only, minus some. The sample lists fewer than 110,000 clones, less than 90% occurring once. This sample comprised CD8+ T cells sorted from blood, obtained at week 24, from a patient treated with tofacitinib. The receptors shown here come from a human donor with alopecia areata. The CDR3 runs from the conserved cysteine through the conserved F or W. A D gene is named only where the DNA matches it firmly. Rows may omit the clone size; those that give it use once, few, many or a size class.

once	TRBV5-4	14	NA	TRBJ2-7	CASSLDRFPPEQYF	TGTGCCAGCAGCTTGGACAGGTTCCCCCCGGAGCAGTACTTC
NA	TRBV4-3	17	TRBD2	TRBJ2-1	CASSQDRASGEYNEQFF	TGCGCCAGCAGCCAAGATAGGGCTAGCGGAGAGTACAATGAGCAGTTCTTC
NA	TRBV7-2	12	NA	TRBJ2-7	CASSFRTYEQYF	TGTGCCAGCAGCTTCCGGACCTACGAGCAGTACTTC
NA	TRBV27	14	TRBD2	TRBJ2-5	CASSPSGYQETQYF	TGTGCCAGCAGTCCTAGCGGTTATCAAGAGACCCAGTACTTC
NA	TRBV4-3	16	NA	TRBJ2-7	CASSQDRGTSRGEQYF	TGCGCCAGCAGCCAAGATAGGGGGACCAGCCGGGGCGAGCAGTACTTC
NA	TRBV5-1	16	TRBD1	TRBJ1-1	CASSPEGTGVDTEAFF	TGCGCCAGCAGCCCCGAAGGAACAGGGGTGGACACTGAAGCTTTCTTT
few	TRBV27	15	TRBD2	TRBJ2-3	CASSLAGGPTDTQYF	TGTGCCAGCAGTTTAGCGGGGGGACCCACAGATACGCAGTATTTT
NA	TRBV4-3	14	NA	TRBJ1-2	CASSQDKQGYGYTF	TGCGCCAGCAGCCAAGATAAACAGGGTTATGGCTACACCTTC
NA	TRBV4-1	15	TRBD2	TRBJ2-7	CASSRERGALYEQYF	TGCGCCAGCAGCCGGGAGCGGGGGGCCTTATACGAGCAGTACTTC
NA	TRBV5-1	16	TRBD2	TRBJ2-1	CASSFLAGGPYNEQFF	TGCGCCAGCAGCTTCCTAGCGGGGGGCCCCTACAATGAGCAGTTCTTC
NA	TRBV6-5	15	NA	TRBJ2-2	CASSGRQRNTGELFF	TGTGCCAGCAGTGGACGACAGAGAAACACCGGGGAGCTGTTTTTT
once	TRBV6-8	16	NA	TRBJ2-7	CASSRQTPRGSYEQYF	TGTGCCAGCAGTCGACAGACCCCGAGGGGTTCCTACGAGCAGTACTTC
few	TRBV19	12	NA	TRBJ1-5	CASSIGSQPQHF	TGTGCCAGTAGTATCGGGTCCCAGCCCCAGCATTTT
NA	TRBV7-2	14	NA	TRBJ2-5	CASSLNRLQETQYF	TGTGCCAGCAGCTTGAACAGGCTCCAAGAGACCCAGTACTTC
NA	TRBV6-5	14	TRBD1	TRBJ1-6	CASRIGQGNSPLHF	TGTGCCAGCCGGATAGGACAGGGAAATTCACCCCTCCACTTT
NA	TRBV19	14	TRBD1	TRBJ1-1	CASMTQGAGTEAFF	TGTGCCAGTATGACACAGGGGGCAGGGACTGAAGCTTTCTTT
few	TRBV29-1	13	NA	TRBJ2-1	CSVGPASSNEQFF	TGCAGCGTTGGGCCCGCTTCATCAAATGAGCAGTTCTTC
NA	TRBV18	17	NA	TRBJ2-3	CASSPVLSNKELDTQYF	TGTGCCAGCTCACCAGTCCTTTCGAACAAAGAGTTAGATACGCAGTATTTT
NA	TRBV5-1	15	TRBD2	TRBJ2-1	CASSLPAGVDNEQFF	TGCGCCAGCAGCTTGCCAGCGGGGGTGGACAATGAGCAGTTCTTC
NA	TRBV7-8	15	NA	TRBJ1-5	CASSPQRHSNQPQHF	TGTGCCAGCAGCCCCCAGAGGCATAGCAATCAGCCCCAGCATTTT
NA	TRBV4-1	16	TRBD2	TRBJ2-1	CASSLRTAGGPNEQFF	TGCGCCAGCAGCCTCCGAACGGCGGGGGGGCCAAATGAGCAGTTCTTC
NA	TRBV5-1	15	TRBD2	TRBJ2-7	CASSLTSGAAYEQYF	TGCGCCAGCAGCTTGACTAGCGGGGCCGCCTACGAGCAGTACTTC
once	TRBV5-1	15	TRBD1	TRBJ2-2	CASSLGQGDTGELFF	TGCGCCAGCAGCTTGGGGCAGGGGGATACCGGGGAGCTGTTTTTT
NA	TRBV15	13	NA	TRBJ2-3	CATSRDSGHTQYF	TGTGCCACCAGCAGAGATTCTGGTCATACGCAGTATTTT
NA	TRBV15	15	NA	TRBJ2-3	CATAGSRISTDTQYF	TGTGCCACCGCTGGCTCGCGGATTAGCACAGATACGCAGTATTTT
NA	TRBV19	16	NA	TRBJ1-6	CASTQDQPSYNSPLHF	TGTGCCAGTACCCAGGACCAGCCCTCCTATAATTCACCCCTCCACTTT
NA	TRBV6-5	13	NA	TRBJ2-7	CASSASTGFEQYF	TGTGCCAGCAGTGCCTCTACAGGGTTCGAGCAGTACTTC
NA	TRBV7-9	17	TRBD2	TRBJ2-1	CASSSLATSGGYNEQFF	TGTGCCAGCAGCTCCCTCGCTACTAGCGGGGGTTACAATGAGCAGTTCTTC
NA	TRBV13	16	NA	TRBJ2-1	CASSPFSGLPGNEQFF	TGTGCCAGCAGCCCTTTCTCGGGACTCCCTGGGAATGAGCAGTTCTTC
NA	TRBV5-1	14	NA	TRBJ1-5	CASSLVTGGQPQHF	TGCGCCAGCAGCTTGGTGACTGGTGGACAGCCCCAGCATTTT
NA	TRBV4-1	13	NA	TRBJ2-3	CASSQSVGDTQYF	TGCGCCAGCAGCCAGTCGGTTGGAGATACGCAGTATTTT
once	TRBV27	13	NA	TRBJ2-7	CASSYSDRYEQYF	TGTGCCAGCAGTTACTCAGACCGGTACGAGCAGTACTTC
NA	TRBV6-1	16	TRBD1	TRBJ1-5	CASSEEPGQGNQPQHF	TGTGCCAGCAGTGAAGAGCCGGGACAGGGTAATCAGCCCCAGCATTTT
NA	TRBV5-6	12	NA	TRBJ2-7	CASSLRRNEQYF	TGTGCCAGCAGCCTCCGACGGAACGAGCAGTACTTC
NA	TRBV16	15	TRBD1	TRBJ1-3	CASSLGQGSGNTIYF	TGTGCCAGCAGCCTCGGACAGGGAAGTGGAAACACCATATATTTT